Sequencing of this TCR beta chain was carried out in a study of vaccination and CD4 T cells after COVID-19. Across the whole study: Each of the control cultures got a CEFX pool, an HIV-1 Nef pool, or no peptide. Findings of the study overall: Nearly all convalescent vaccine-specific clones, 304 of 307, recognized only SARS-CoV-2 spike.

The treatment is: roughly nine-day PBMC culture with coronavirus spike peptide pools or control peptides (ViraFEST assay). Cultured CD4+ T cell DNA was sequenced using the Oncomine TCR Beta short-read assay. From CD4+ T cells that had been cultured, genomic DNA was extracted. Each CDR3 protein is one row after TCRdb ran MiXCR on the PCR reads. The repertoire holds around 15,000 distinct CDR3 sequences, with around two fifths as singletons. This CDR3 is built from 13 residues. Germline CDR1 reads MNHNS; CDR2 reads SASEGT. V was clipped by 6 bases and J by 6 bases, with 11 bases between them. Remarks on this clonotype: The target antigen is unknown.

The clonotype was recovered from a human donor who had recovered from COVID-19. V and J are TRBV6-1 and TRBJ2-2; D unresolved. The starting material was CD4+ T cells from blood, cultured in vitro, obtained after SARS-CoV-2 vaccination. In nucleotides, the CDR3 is TGTGCCAGCAGAGATCGGCAGCCCGGGGAGCTGTTTTTT. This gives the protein CASRDRQPGELFF.